What follows is one TCR beta chain and its context. The entry originates in a study of patients and donors after allogeneic stem cell transplantation. In TCRdb, the RT-PCR reads were re-called with MiXCR into one record per CDR3 protein. Here the sample spans under 35,000 distinct CDR3 sequences, 37% being singletons. After removal of 0 bases from V and 6 bases from J, the junction contained 10 bases not matched to a gene. Per the germline V gene, CDR1 is KGHDR and CDR2 is SFDVKD. The CDR3 is 18 residues long. V and J are TRBV24-1 and TRBJ2-1; TRBD1 aligns across 10 bases. This TCR derives from a human donor who was either an allogeneic HSCT recipient or a stem cell or donor lymphocyte infusion donor (not recorded which). It is not recorded whose cells these are; they may come from a transplant donor. Specimen: blood, either unsorted or a sorted T cell fraction (not recorded which). For the CDR3, the DNA is TGTGCCACCAGTGATTTGCGAGGCGACAGGGGGCGTCGCAATGAGCAGTTCTTC. As protein: CATSDLRGDRGRRNEQFF.